Ten or more counts support the clone carrying this T cell receptor (beta chain). V lost 2 bases and J lost 5; bases outside the gene matches: 4. Germline lookup yields CDR1 SGHRS and CDR2 YFSETQ. This CDR3 has 14 amino acids. The entry originates in a study of T-cell memory formation after mild COVID-19. Each CDR3 protein is one row after TCRdb ran MiXCR on the 5' RACE reads. The data hold about 560,000 distinct CDR3 sequences, with about 20% observed a single time. The rearrangement links TRBV5-1 to TRBJ1-1, with TRBD1 matching 9 bases. This receptor was taken from an adult woman who had mild COVID-19 (a few samples of this study predate the infection). Cell type and time point are not known. Source material: PBMCs or a T cell subset sorted from them (not recorded which). CDR3 nucleotides: TGCGCCAGCAGCTTAACAGGGGGCGAGACTGAAGCTTTCTTT. Translating gives CASSLTGGETEAFF.